The next 25 T cell receptor beta chains were all read from a single sample in a study of long-term antiretroviral therapy in people with HIV. A v3.0 immunoSEQ assay was performed at survey level. Here immunoSEQ multiplex PCR was the method, and the copy in TCRdb shows in-frame clones only, minus some. The data hold tens of thousands of clones, with over 75% observed a single time. Sequenced material: unsorted PBMCs, taken 1.8 years before starting antiretroviral therapy. These TCRs come from a woman aged 25-40 years with HIV.

The chain recombines TRBV5-1 with TRBJ2-7, with D maybe TRBD2 (5 bases). The length of the CDR3 is 14 residues. Germline V gene data show CDR1 as SGHRS and CDR2 as YFSETQ. Trimming removed 2 bases from V and 9 bases from J, with 18 bases in between. CDR3 protein: CASSFSRTDPGQYF. The CDR3, as DNA: TGCGCCAGCAGCTTCTCCCGGACTGATCCCGGGCAGTACTTC.

J is TRBJ1-2 and V is TRBV5-1; unclear D gene. The V gene's germline CDR1 is SGHRS and CDR2 YFSETQ. The CDR3 length is 13 residues. V was cut by 0 bases and J by 1 base, with 4 bases left in between. CDR3 sequence reads: CASSLEVNYGYTF. The DNA of the CDR3 is TGCGCCAGCAGCTTGGAGGTTAACTATGGCTACACCTTC.

The rearrangement uses TRBV6-1 and TRBJ1-2; TRBD1 might be the D (6 bases). The CDR3 covers 16 residues. The V gene lost 1 base and the J gene lost 7 bases, with 19 bases spanning the gap. Germline V gene lookup returns CDR1 MNHNS and CDR2 SASEGT. In nucleotides, the CDR3 is TGTGCCAGCAGTGAAGGGAGGGGGGGGGCCAGTCGTGGCTACACCTTC. Its translation is CASSEGRGGASRGYTF.

The chain combines TRBV28 with TRBJ1-5; 8 bases line up with TRBD1. V was pared by 4 bases and J by 3 bases, with 5 bases of the junction left unmatched. The CDR3 is made up of 15 amino acids. Germline CDR1 and CDR2: MDHEN and SYDVKM. The CDR3 here is CASSSRDRPNQPQHF. DNA of the CDR3: TGTGCCAGCAGTTCTCGGGACAGGCCCAATCAGCCCCAGCATTTT.

The chain links TRBV5-6 to TRBJ1-1, with D unclear. Germline-derived CDR1 and CDR2 are SGHDT and YYEEEE. Between the trimmed V and J ends, which lost 4 bases and 3 bases, there was a span of 7 bases. CDR3 length equals 12 residues. CDR3 residues: CASSPQDTEAFF. As DNA, the CDR3 is TGTGCCAGCAGCCCCCAGGACACTGAAGCTTTCTTT.

A single count supports this clone. The V and J genes are TRBV6-5 and TRBJ1-1, with TRBD1 matching over 11 bases. Germline CDR1 is MNHEY and CDR2 is SVGAGI. The CDR3 sequence is 14 residues long. J gave up 7 bases and V 0 bases, and 1 base lay outside the gene matches. The DNA of the CDR3 is TGTGCCAGCAGTTACTCGGGGACAGGGGGTGAAGCTTTCTTT. Amino acids: CASSYSGTGGEAFF.

The genes are TRBV30 and TRBJ1-3, with D possibly TRBD1 on 6 matching bases. Trimming cost V 5 bases and J 4 bases, with 9 bases left between them. This CDR3 is 12 amino acids long. Germline V gene sequence: CDR1 GTSNPN, CDR2 SVGIG (reference sequence). The CDR3 DNA is TGTGCCTGGGGGGACAACGGAAACACCATATATTTT. Protein: CAWGDNGNTIYF. The whole variable domain, remainder taken from reference TRBV30 and TRBJ1-3, is SQTIHQWPATLVQPVGSPLSLECTVEGTSNPNLYWYRQAAGRGLQLLFYSVGIGQISSEVPQNLSASRPQDRQFILSSKKLLLSDSGFYLCAWGDNGNTIYFGEGSWLTVV.

This sequence joins TRBV6-1 and TRBJ2-3; D could derive from TRBD1 or TRBD2 (6 bases each). The V end lost 8 bases, the J end lost 2 bases, and 17 bases lay between the germline ends. The CDR3 length is 15 residues. Germline CDR1 reads MNHNS; CDR2 reads SASEGT. CDR3 sequence: CASANPGAPTDTQYF. In DNA form, the CDR3 reads TGTGCCAGCGCAAACCCGGGGGCGCCCACAGATACGCAGTATTTT.

The rearrangement joins TRBV2 to TRBJ1-4; 8 bases are shared with TRBD1. The CDR3 extends over 15 amino acids. Germline V gene data show CDR1 as SNHLY and CDR2 as FYNNEI. The ends lost 9 bases at V and 4 bases at J; junction bases unmatched: 10. The chain's CDR3 is CASLAQGASNEKLFF. The CDR3 bases are TGTGCCAGTTTAGCCCAGGGGGCTAGTAATGAAAAACTGTTTTTT.

DNA for the CDR3: TGTGCCAGCAGTGACGGCGGAGGGGGCGGAGAGCAGTACGTC. This codes for CASSDGGGGGEQYV. The V and J genes are TRBV6-5 and TRBJ2-7; D may be TRBD1 (7 bases). Germline V gene sequence: CDR1 MNHEY, CDR2 SVGAGI. The V end was cut by 5 bases, the J end by 7 bases, with 18 bases between. CDR3 length: 14 residues.

This clone was found once. The rearrangement links TRBV5-1 to TRBJ1-1, with TRBD1 matching over 9 bases. The V gene's germline CDR1 is SGHRS and CDR2 YFSETQ. The CDR3 spans 17 residues. V trimming: 0 bases; J trimming: 0 bases; junction bases outside the gene matches: 6. The CDR3, as DNA: TGCGCCAGCAGCTTGGAAGGGACAGGGTATATGAACACTGAAGCTTTCTTT. It specifies CASSLEGTGYMNTEAFF.

This clone was observed once. The CDR3 loop reads CASSLVFSVGGRTEAFF. In DNA, the CDR3 is TGTGCCAGCAGCTTAGTTTTCTCAGTGGGGGGCCGGACTGAAGCTTTCTTT. The chain couples TRBV7-8 to TRBJ1-1; weak D call: TRBD1 (6 bases). Germline V gives CDR1 SGHVS, CDR2 FQNEAQ. V lost 1 base and J 5 bases, leaving 20 bases between the germline ends. The length of the CDR3 is 17 residues.

This chain joins TRBV2 and TRBJ1-6; the D gene is possibly TRBD1 (5 bases). Germline assignment: CDR1 SNHLY and CDR2 FYNNEI. V lost 6 bases and J 7 bases, leaving 25 bases between the germline ends. The CDR3 has 18 amino acids. CDR3 sequence reads: CASRRNILKGVPNSPLHF. The DNA for the CDR3 is TGTGCCAGCAGACGGAACATACTTAAAGGGGTTCCCAATTCACCCCTCCACTTT.

The gene calls are TRBV27 and TRBJ1-1; D is possibly TRBD1 (6 bases). Per the germline V gene, CDR1 is MNHEY and CDR2 is SMNVEV (reference sequence). The CDR3 contains 15 residues. Between the trimmed V and J ends, which lost 6 bases and 1 base, there was a span of 15 bases. CDR3 DNA: TGTGCCAGCAGCTCCGAACAGGGCGAGAACACTGAAGCTTTCTTT. This encodes CASSSEQGENTEAFF.

This rearrangement joins TRBV2 to TRBJ2-6; 9 nucleotides align to TRBD1. Unmatched junction bases numbered 5, after V lost 11 bases and J lost 0 bases. The CDR3 runs to 15 residues. CDR1 SNHLY and CDR2 FYNNEI come from the germline V gene. The CDR3 sequence is CAGGTGTSGANVLTF. The CDR3 DNA reads as TGTGCCGGAGGGACAGGGACCTCTGGGGCCAACGTCCTGACTTTC.

The chain joins TRBV5-5 to TRBJ1-5, with D tentatively TRBD1 (5 bases). Germline CDR1 and CDR2: SGHKS and YYEKEE (reference sequence). The CDR3 consists of 14 residues. Trimming shortened V by 2 bases and J by 3 bases, and 9 bases separated the two germline ends. The CDR3 is CASSFGGINQPQHF. CDR3 nucleotides: TGTGCCAGCAGCTTCGGGGGGATCAATCAGCCCCAGCATTTT.

The V gene is TRBV5-6, the J gene TRBJ1-5, with TRBD1 matching 7 bases. Germline CDR1 reads SGHDT; CDR2 reads YYEEEE. With V trimmed by 1 base and J by 5 bases, 6 bases remained unmatched. The CDR3 is 15 amino acids. Here the CDR3 DNA reads TGTGCCAGCAGCTTGCAGGGGGAATGGCATCAGCCCCAGCATTTT. This encodes CASSLQGEWHQPQHF. Combining the CDR3 with reference TRBV5-6 and TRBJ1-5 gives the whole variable domain DAGVTQSPTHLIKTRGQQVTLRCSPKSGHDTVSWYQQALGQGPQFIFQYYEEEERQRGNFPDRFSGHQFPNYSSELNVNALLLGDSALYLCASSLQGEWHQPQHFGDGTRLSIL.

The J gene is TRBJ1-3, the V gene TRBV2; D is undetermined. The CDR3 is 17 residues long. Trimming left V 6 bases short and J 0 bases short, with 18 bases between. The germline CDR1 and CDR2 sequences are SNHLY and FYNNEI. The chain's CDR3 is CASRGGGGSNSGNTIYF. CDR3 DNA: TGTGCCAGCAGGGGCGGAGGAGGGTCGAACTCTGGAAACACCATATATTTT.

The genes are TRBV11-2 and TRBJ1-6; D gene unclear. V was trimmed by 1 base and J by 0 bases, leaving 4 bases between them. This CDR3 has 15 amino acids. CDR1 is SGHAT, CDR2 FQNNGV, per germline. The CDR3 protein is CASSLGGSYNSPLHF. DNA of the CDR3: TGTGCCAGCAGCTTAGGAGGCTCCTATAATTCACCCCTCCACTTT.

There are a few counts of this clone. V usage is TRBV19 and J usage is TRBJ1-1, with TRBD1 matching 10 bases. The CDR3 covers 14 residues. Germline V gene sequence: CDR1 LNHDA, CDR2 SQIVND (reference sequence). V dropped 7 bases and J dropped 6; count of bases not matched to a gene: 8. The CDR3 is CASMRGQGQSEAFF. CDR3 bases: TGTGCCAGTATGAGGGGACAGGGGCAATCTGAAGCTTTCTTT.

The V gene is TRBV7-9, the J gene TRBJ2-1, with D uncertain. Germline assignment: CDR1 SEHNR and CDR2 FQNEAQ (reference sequence). The CDR3 covers 13 residues. Between the trimmed V and J ends, which lost 5 bases and 6 bases, there was a span of 11 bases. The CDR3 spells CASSTNQVNEQFF. CDR3 nucleotides: TGTGCCAGCAGCACAAACCAGGTCAATGAGCAGTTCTTC.

The sample holds a few counts of this clone. This chain connects TRBV19 to TRBJ1-2; 8 nucleotides line up with TRBD1. Unmatched junction bases numbered 7, after V lost 7 bases and J lost 3 bases. CDR3 size: 14 residues. CDR1 LNHDA and CDR2 SQIVND come from the germline V gene (reference sequence). As DNA, the CDR3 is TGTGCCAGTACCAAAGACAGGGGTTACTATGGCTACACCTTC. Translating it yields CASTKDRGYYGYTF.

This chain connects TRBV18 to TRBJ2-4; no clear D gene. The CDR3 contains 11 residues. Trimming pared 2 bases from V and 8 bases from J, leaving 4 bases between. Germline assignment: CDR1 KGHSH and CDR2 LQKENI. DNA for the CDR3: TGTGCCAGCTCACCAGGCGACATTCAGTACTTC. Translated, it gives CASSPGDIQYF. The entire variable domain, with the rest obtained from reference TRBV18 and TRBJ2-4, is as follows: NAGVMQNPRHLVRRRGQEARLRCSPMKGHSHVYWYRQLPEEGLKFMVYLQKENIIDESGMPKERFSAEFPKEGPSILRIQQVVRGDSAAYFCASSPGDIQYFGAGTRLSVL.

The rearrangement links TRBV30 to TRBJ1-1; unclear D gene. Trimming took 1 base from V and 8 from J, leaving 11 bases between them. The CDR3 consists of 12 residues. CDR1 is GTSNPN, CDR2 SVGIG, per germline (reference sequence). The CDR3, as DNA: TGTGCCTGGAGTGGGCCCCCGCTGGAAGCTTTCTTT. Translating gives CAWSGPPLEAFF.

The chain carries TRBV19 and TRBJ1-2, with D unresolved. Looked up from germline, CDR1 is LNHDA and CDR2 is SQIVND (reference sequence). Trimming took off 7 bases at V and 7 bases at J, with 13 bases between the two ends. The CDR3 is 12 residues long. The CDR3 region is CASMGGIGGYTF. CDR3 coding DNA: TGTGCCAGTATGGGAGGAATAGGTGGCTACACCTTC.